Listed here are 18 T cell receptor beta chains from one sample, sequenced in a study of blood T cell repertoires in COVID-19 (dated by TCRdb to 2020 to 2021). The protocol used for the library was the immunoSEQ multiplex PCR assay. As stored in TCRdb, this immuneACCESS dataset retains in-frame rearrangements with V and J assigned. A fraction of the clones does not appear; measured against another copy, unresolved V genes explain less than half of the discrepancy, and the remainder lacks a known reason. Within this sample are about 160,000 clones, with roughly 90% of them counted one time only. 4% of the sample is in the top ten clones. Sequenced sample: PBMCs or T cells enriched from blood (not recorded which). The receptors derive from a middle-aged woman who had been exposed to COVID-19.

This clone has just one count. The CDR3 nucleotides read TGCGCCAGTTTATTGGGGGCGACAACTAGCACAGATACGCAGTATTTT. This codes for CASLLGATTSTDTQYF. V is TRBV5-1 and J is TRBJ2-3; D may be TRBD1 (6 bases). The germline CDR1 and CDR2 sequences are SGHRS and YFSETQ. V was trimmed by 8 bases and J by 0 bases, leaving 19 bases between them. This CDR3 has 16 residues.

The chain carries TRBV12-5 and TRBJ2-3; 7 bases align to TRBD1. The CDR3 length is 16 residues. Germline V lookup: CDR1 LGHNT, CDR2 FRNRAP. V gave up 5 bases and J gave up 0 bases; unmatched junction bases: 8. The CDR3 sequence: CASGIGGRSSTDTQYF. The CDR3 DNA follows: TGTGCTAGTGGTATAGGGGGCAGGTCAAGCACAGATACGCAGTATTTT.

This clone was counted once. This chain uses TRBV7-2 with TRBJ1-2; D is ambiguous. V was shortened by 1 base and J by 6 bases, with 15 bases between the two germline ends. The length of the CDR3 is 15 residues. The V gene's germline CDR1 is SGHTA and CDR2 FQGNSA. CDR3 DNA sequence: TGTGCCAGCAGCTTAGGGTGGGCAGGTCTCCATGGCTACACCTTC. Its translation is CASSLGWAGLHGYTF.

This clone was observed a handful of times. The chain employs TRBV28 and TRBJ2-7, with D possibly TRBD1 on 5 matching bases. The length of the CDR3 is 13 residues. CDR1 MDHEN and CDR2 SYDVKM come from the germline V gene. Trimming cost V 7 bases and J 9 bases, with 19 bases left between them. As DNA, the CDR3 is TGTGCCAGCACCAACCCAGGGCGTAAGGGGCAGTACTTC. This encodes CASTNPGRKGQYF.

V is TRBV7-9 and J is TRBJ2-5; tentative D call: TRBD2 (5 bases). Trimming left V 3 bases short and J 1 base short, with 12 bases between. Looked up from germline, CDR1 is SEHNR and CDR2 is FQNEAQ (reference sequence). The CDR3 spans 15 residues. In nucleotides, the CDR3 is TGTGCCAGCAGCTTTACCGCTGGAGGCCAAGAGACCCAGTACTTC. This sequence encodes CASSFTAGGQETQYF.

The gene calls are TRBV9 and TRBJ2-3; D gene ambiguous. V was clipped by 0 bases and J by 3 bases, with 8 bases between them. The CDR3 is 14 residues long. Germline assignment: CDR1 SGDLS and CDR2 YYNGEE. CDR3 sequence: CASSVGTRTDTQYF. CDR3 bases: TGTGCCAGCAGCGTAGGTACGAGAACAGATACGCAGTATTTT.

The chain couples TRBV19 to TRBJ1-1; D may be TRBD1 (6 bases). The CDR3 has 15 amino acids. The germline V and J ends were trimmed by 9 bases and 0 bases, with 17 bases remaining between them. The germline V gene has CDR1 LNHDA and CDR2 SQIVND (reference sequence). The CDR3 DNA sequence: TGTGCCAGCCGCAGGGGCGAGAACATGAACACTGAAGCTTTCTTT. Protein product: CASRRGENMNTEAFF.

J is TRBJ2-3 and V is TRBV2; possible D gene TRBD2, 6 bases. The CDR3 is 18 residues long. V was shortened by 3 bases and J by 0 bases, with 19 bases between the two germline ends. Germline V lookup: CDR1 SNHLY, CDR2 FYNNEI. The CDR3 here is CASSDARGGRTSTDTQYF. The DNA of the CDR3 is TGTGCCAGCAGTGATGCCCGGGGAGGCCGGACTAGCACAGATACGCAGTATTTT.

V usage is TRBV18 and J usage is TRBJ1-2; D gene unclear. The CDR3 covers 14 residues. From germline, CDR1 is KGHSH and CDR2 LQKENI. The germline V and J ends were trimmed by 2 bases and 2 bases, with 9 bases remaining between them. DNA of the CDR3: TGTGCCAGCTCACCAATGGGAGCCAACTATGGCTACACCTTC. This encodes CASSPMGANYGYTF.

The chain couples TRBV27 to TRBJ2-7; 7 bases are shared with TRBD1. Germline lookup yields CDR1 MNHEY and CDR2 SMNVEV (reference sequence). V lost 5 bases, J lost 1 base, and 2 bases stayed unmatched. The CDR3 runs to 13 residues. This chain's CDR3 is CASSRQGSYEQYF. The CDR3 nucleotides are TGTGCCAGCAGTCGACAGGGATCCTACGAGCAGTACTTC.

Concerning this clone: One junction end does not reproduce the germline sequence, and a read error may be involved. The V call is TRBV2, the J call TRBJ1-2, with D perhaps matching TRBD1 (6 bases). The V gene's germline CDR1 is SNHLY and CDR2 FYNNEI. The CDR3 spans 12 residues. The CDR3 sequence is CASHLTDSGSCF. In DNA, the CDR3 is TGTGCCAGCCACCTCACGGACAGCGGCTCGTGTTTC.

The CDR3 coding sequence is TGCGCCAGCAGTGCAGGAGTAGCGGGGATCAACTACGAGCAGTACTTC. This encodes CASSAGVAGINYEQYF. The chain carries TRBV10-1 and TRBJ2-7; 8 bases are shared with TRBD2. The CDR3 is 16 residues long. After removal of 4 bases from V and 3 bases from J, the junction contained 11 bases not matched to a gene. Germline values: CDR1 WNHNN, CDR2 SYGVQD (reference sequence).

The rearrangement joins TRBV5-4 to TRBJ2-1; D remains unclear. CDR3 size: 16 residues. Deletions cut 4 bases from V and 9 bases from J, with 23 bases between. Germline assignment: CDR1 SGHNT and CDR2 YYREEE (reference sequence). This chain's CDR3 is CASSRPVISHQVEQFF. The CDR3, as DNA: TGTGCCAGCAGCCGGCCCGTCATCAGTCACCAGGTTGAGCAGTTCTTC. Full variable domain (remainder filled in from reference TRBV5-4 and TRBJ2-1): ETGVTQSPTHLIKTRGQQVTLRCSSQSGHNTVSWYQQALGQGPQFIFQYYREEENGRGNFPPRFSGLQFPNYSSELNVNALELDDSALYLCASSRPVISHQVEQFFGPGTRLTVL.

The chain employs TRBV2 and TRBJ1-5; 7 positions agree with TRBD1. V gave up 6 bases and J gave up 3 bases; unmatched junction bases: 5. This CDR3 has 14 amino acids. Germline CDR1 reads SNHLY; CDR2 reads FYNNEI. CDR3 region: CASRGQWNNQPQHF. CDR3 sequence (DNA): TGTGCCAGCAGGGGACAGTGGAACAATCAGCCCCAGCATTTT.

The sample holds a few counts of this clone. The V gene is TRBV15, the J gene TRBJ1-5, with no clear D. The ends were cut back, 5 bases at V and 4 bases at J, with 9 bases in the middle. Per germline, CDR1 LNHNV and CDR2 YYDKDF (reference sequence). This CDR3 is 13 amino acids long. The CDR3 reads CATSPRNNQPQHF. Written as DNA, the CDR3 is TGTGCCACCAGCCCGCGAAATAATCAGCCCCAGCATTTT.

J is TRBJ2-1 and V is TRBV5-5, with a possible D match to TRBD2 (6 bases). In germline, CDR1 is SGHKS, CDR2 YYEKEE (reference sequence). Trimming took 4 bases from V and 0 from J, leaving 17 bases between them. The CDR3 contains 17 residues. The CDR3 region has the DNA TGTGCCAGCAGCCGAACGGGGGACTCGATCTCCTACAATGAGCAGTTCTTC. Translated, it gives CASSRTGDSISYNEQFF. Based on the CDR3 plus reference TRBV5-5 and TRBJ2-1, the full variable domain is DAGVTQSPTHLIKTRGQQVTLRCSPISGHKSVSWYQQVLGQGPQFIFQYYEKEERGRGNFPDRFSARQFPNYSSELNVNALLLGDSALYLCASSRTGDSISYNEQFFGPGTRLTVL.

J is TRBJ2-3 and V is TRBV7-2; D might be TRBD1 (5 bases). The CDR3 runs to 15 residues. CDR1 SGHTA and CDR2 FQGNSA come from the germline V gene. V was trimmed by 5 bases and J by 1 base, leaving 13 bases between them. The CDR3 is CASSPGADRTDTQYF. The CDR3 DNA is TGTGCCAGCAGCCCTGGGGCGGACCGCACAGATACGCAGTATTTT.

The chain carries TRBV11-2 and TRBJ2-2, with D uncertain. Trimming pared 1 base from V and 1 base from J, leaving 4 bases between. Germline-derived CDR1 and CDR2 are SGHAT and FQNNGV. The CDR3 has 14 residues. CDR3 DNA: TGTGCCAGCAGCTTAGGGCTGAACACCGGGGAGCTGTTTTTT. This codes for CASSLGLNTGELFF.